This T cell receptor beta chain was sequenced during a study of shared clonotypes between healthy human individuals. With 3 bases removed from V and 2 bases from J, the gap between germline ends came to 10 bases. Germline V gene lookup returns CDR1 MDHEN and CDR2 SYDVKM. CDR3 size: 14 residues. Repertoires were generated with immunoSEQ multiplex PCR, while TCRdb's copy carries only in-frame clones and drops some. Of about 2.4 million clones listed, roughly 93% are singletons. This clonotype originated in a man between 18 and 35 years old in good health. Some clones in this sample may be carry-over from other donors' samples. V is TRBV28 and J is TRBJ1-1; possible D gene TRBD1, 5 bases. The sequencing input was naive CD4+ T cells from PBMCs. The sample's subset: CD45RA+ positively selected. The CDR3 bases are TGTGCCAGCAGTTTCCCGGGACTTAACACTGAAGCTTTCTTT. Its protein is CASSFPGLNTEAFF.